The entry below gives a single T cell receptor beta chain sequence along with its context. The data derive from a study of T cell changes during pregnancy in multiple sclerosis. V gave up 4 bases and J gave up 4 bases, with 11 bases separating them. The CDR3 length is 13 residues. Germline assignment: CDR1 MNHEY and CDR2 SMNVEV (reference sequence). The method was immunoSEQ multiplex PCR; TCRdb's version includes in-frame clones alone and lacks a portion of them. The data show tens of thousands of clones, with roughly 94% seen just once and 5.5% held by the top ten. J is TRBJ2-7 and V is TRBV27, with D possibly TRBD1 on 6 matching bases. This TCR came from a female donor with multiple sclerosis, enrolled in a pregnancy study. The material sequenced was CD8+ T cells from peripheral blood mononuclear cells, taken before pregnancy. In nucleotides, the CDR3 is TGTGCCAGCAGTTACAGGGCGAAATACGAGCAGTACTTC. Its protein is CASSYRAKYEQYF.